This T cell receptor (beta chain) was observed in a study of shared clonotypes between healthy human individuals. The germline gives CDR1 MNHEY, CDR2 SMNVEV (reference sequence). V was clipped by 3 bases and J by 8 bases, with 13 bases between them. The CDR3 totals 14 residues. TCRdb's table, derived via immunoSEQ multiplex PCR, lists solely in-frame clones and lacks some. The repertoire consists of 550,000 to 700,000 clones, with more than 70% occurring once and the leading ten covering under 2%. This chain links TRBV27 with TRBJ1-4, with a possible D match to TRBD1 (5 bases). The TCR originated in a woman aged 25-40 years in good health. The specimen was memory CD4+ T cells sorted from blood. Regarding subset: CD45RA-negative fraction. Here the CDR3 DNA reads TGTGCCAGCAGTTTCGGGGGACGCCGAGAAAAACTGTTTTTT. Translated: CASSFGGRREKLFF.